Detailed here is one T cell receptor beta chain. What it recognizes is unknown. The entry originates in a study of blood T cells in healthy people across ages. Findings and limits, study-wide: Long-lived and aged donors differed, with more naive CD4+ cells and higher diversity in the long-lived. Roughly linear age-related decline in beta diversity appeared, significant by age around 40.

A second PCR, run for about 7 to 11 cycles, used a sample-barcoded 5' primer plus a J-beta primer mix. A single record per CDR3 protein comes from TCRdb applying MiXCR to the 5' RACE reads. The data show 800,000 to 950,000 distinct CDR3 sequences, about 37% seen once. Every sample had a minimum of 6 million PBMCs isolated. Total RNA was extracted at no less than 5.5 micrograms per sample. Trimming took 2 bases from V and 1 from J, leaving 18 bases between them. The CDR3 has 16 amino acids. CDR1 GTSNPN and CDR2 SVGIG come from the germline V gene (reference sequence). The receptor was derived from a man aged 18 to 35 in good health. The chain links TRBV30 to TRBJ2-7; TRBD1 might be the D (5 bases). Sequencing was done on a sample of blood. This CDR3 is CAWSPRNRMVSYEQYF. For the CDR3, the DNA is TGTGCCTGGAGTCCCCGGAACAGGATGGTATCCTACGAGCAGTACTTC.